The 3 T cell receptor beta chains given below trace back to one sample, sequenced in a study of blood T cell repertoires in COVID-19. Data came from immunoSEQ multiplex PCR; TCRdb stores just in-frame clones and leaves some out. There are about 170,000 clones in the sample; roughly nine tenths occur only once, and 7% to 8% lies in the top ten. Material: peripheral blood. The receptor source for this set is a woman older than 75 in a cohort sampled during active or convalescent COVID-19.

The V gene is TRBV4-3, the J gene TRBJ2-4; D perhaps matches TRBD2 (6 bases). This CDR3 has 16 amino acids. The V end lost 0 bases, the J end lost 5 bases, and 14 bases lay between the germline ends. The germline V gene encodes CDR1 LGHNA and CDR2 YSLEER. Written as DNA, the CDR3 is TGCGCCAGCAGCCAAGATTGGGGGGTAGTCCAAAACATTCAGTACTTC. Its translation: CASSQDWGVVQNIQYF.

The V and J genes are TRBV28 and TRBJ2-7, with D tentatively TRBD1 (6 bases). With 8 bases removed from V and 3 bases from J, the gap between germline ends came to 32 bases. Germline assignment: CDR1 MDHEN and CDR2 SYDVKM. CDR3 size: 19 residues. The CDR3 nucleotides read TGTGCCAGCCTTCCCACCTCCCCAAAGACAGGCAGAGGTATCTACGAGCAGTACTTC. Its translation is CASLPTSPKTGRGIYEQYF.

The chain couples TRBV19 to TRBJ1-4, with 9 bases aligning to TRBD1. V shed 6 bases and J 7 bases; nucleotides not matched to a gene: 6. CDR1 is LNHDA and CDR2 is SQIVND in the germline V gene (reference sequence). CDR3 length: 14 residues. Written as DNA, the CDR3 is TGTGCCAGTAGAGCCGGGACAGGGACTGAAAAACTGTTTTTT. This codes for CASRAGTGTEKLFF.